This passage covers 26 T cell receptor beta chains from one sample sequenced in a study of vaccination and CD4 T cells after COVID-19. The Oncomine TCR Beta short-read assay sequenced DNA from cultured CD4+ T cells. TCRdb ran MiXCR on the PCR reads and lists one entry per CDR3 protein. The table has several thousand distinct CDR3 sequences, roughly 50% seen once; the top ten hold around 23%. The antigens for these receptors are not known. Indicated treatment: approximately nine-day PBMC culture with coronavirus spike peptide pools or control peptides (ViraFEST assay). Specimen: CD4+ T cells from blood, cultured in vitro. These TCRs come from a human donor who had recovered from COVID-19.

J is TRBJ2-7 and V is TRBV20-1; 7 positions agree with TRBD2. V trimming: 4 bases; J trimming: 0 bases; junction bases outside the gene matches: 6. Germline CDR1 and CDR2: DFQATT and SNEGSKA (reference sequence). The CDR3 has 14 residues. The CDR3 DNA reads TGCAGTGCTACCCGGTCTAGCGGCTCCTACGAGCAGTACTTC. It yields the protein CSATRSSGSYEQYF.

The chain uses TRBV11-2 and TRBJ2-3, with TRBD2 as a possible D gene (6 bases). With 1 base removed from V and 7 bases from J, the gap between germline ends came to 12 bases. Germline V gene data show CDR1 as SGHAT and CDR2 as FQNNGV. The CDR3 has 14 residues. The DNA for the CDR3 is TGTGCCAGCAGCTTAGGGCGGGGCGCCCATACGCAGTATTTT. Protein: CASSLGRGAHTQYF. The full variable domain, completed using reference TRBV11-2 and TRBJ2-3, is EAGVAQSPRYKIIEKRQSVAFWCNPISGHATLYWYQQILGQGPKLLIQFQNNGVVDDSQLPKDRFSAERLKGVDSTLKIQPAKLEDSAVYLCASSLGRGAHTQYFGPGTRLTVL.

The chain uses TRBV7-8 and TRBJ2-7; a weak D match, TRBD2 (5 bases). Germline V gives CDR1 SGHVS, CDR2 FQNEAQ. CDR3 length: 15 amino acids. The V end was cut by 3 bases, the J end by 5 bases, with 17 bases between. As DNA, the CDR3 is TGTGCCAGCAGCTTCTCTCCGACTACCCCCAACGAGCAGTACTTC. Translating gives CASSFSPTTPNEQYF.

The chain carries TRBV29-1 and TRBJ1-2; D ambiguous. The V and J ends lost 1 base and 5 bases respectively, with 26 bases between them. There are 18 residues in the CDR3. Germline values: CDR1 SQVTM, CDR2 ANQGSEA. The CDR3 DNA is TGCAGCGTTGAAGCCACCCGCAGCCGACCAGGCTTTAATTATGGCTACACCTTC. This codes for CSVEATRSRPGFNYGYTF.

This clonotype was seen more than once but under ten times. The CDR3 bases are TGTGCCAGCACCCCACTCCAAAGACTCGGGACAGATACGCAGTATTTT. This sequence encodes CASTPLQRLGTDTQYF. The rearrangement links TRBV7-9 to TRBJ2-3, with D hard to call. CDR1 and CDR2 (germline): SEHNR, FQNEAQ (reference sequence). The CDR3 consists of 16 residues. With 7 bases removed from V and 3 bases from J, the gap between germline ends came to 20 bases.

This clonotype showed up just a few times. This chain links TRBV10-3 with TRBJ2-5; possibly TRBD2 for D (7 bases). This CDR3 is built from 16 residues. V was cut by 6 bases and J by 0 bases, with 17 bases left in between. The germline CDR1 and CDR2 sequences are ENHRY and SYGVKD. The CDR3, as DNA: TGTGCCATCAGCGCGGGGGCGGAAAGGTACCAAGAGACCCAGTACTTC. Its protein product is CAISAGAERYQETQYF.

This chain connects TRBV6-5 to TRBJ2-3; D is possibly TRBD2 (6 bases). The ends were cut back, 0 bases at V and 0 bases at J, with 7 bases in the middle. Germline lookup yields CDR1 MNHEY and CDR2 SVGAGI. The CDR3 spans 15 residues. CDR3 amino acids: CASSYSRGSTDTQYF. The DNA of the CDR3 is TGTGCCAGCAGTTACTCGCGGGGTAGCACAGATACGCAGTATTTT.

This clonotype was recorded once. CDR3 bases: TGTGCCAGCGGAACCGGGACAGGGTCCTACAATGAGCAGTTCTTC. It is translated as CASGTGTGSYNEQFF. The chain recombines TRBV11-3 with TRBJ2-1; 9 bases are a match to TRBD1. This CDR3 region has 15 residues. Germline loops: CDR1 SGHNT, CDR2 YENEEA. The junction had 6 bases not matched to a gene; V was cut back by 8 bases and J by 1 base.

The rearrangement uses TRBV20-1 and TRBJ2-2, with D possibly being TRBD2 (7 bases). The germline gives CDR1 DFQATT, CDR2 SNEGSKA (reference sequence). V was pared by 6 bases and J by 5 bases, with 22 bases between. The CDR3 has 16 amino acids. CDR3 sequence (DNA): TGCAGTGCCCCCCGGACCATGGGAGGGGGAACCGGGGAGCTGTTTTTT. Translation gives CSAPRTMGGGTGELFF.

The chain employs TRBV10-3 and TRBJ1-5; TRBD1 is a possible D gene (6 bases). V shed 4 bases and J shed 5 bases, with 12 bases lying between them. The germline CDR1 and CDR2 sequences are ENHRY and SYGVKD. This CDR3 is built from 14 residues. CDR3 sequence: CAISGGGVDQPQHF. The CDR3 coding sequence is TGTGCCATCAGTGGAGGGGGAGTCGATCAGCCCCAGCATTTT.

The chain carries TRBV7-6 and TRBJ2-3; 7 bases map to TRBD1. CDR1 and CDR2 from the germline V gene are SGHVS and FNYEAQ. The CDR3 runs to 14 residues. The junction had 7 bases not matched to a gene; V was cut back by 5 bases and J by 5 bases. The CDR3 sequence is CASSVDRVGDTQYF. The DNA of the CDR3 is TGTGCCAGCAGCGTAGACAGGGTCGGAGATACGCAGTATTTT.

The chain is built from TRBV15 and TRBJ2-5, with 11 nucleotides matching TRBD2. Germline CDR1 and CDR2: LNHNV and YYDKDF (reference sequence). V shed 1 base, J shed 5 bases, and the junction held 9 bases outside the gene matches. There are 17 residues in the CDR3. CDR3 in DNA: TGTGCCACCAGCAGAGGAGGTCTAGCGGGGGGCAGGGAGACCCAGTACTTC. Residues: CATSRGGLAGGRETQYF.

The chain is built from TRBV18 and TRBJ1-2; weak D call: TRBD1 (5 bases). The CDR3 contains 14 residues. The germline V gene encodes CDR1 KGHSH and CDR2 LQKENI. V dropped 1 base and J dropped 2 bases, with 8 bases sitting between them. CDR3 coding DNA: TGTGCCAGCTCACCACTTGGGACCAACTATGGCTACACCTTC. Translating gives CASSPLGTNYGYTF.

This clonotype was seen a few times. This chain links TRBV19 with TRBJ1-3; D uncertain. There are 14 residues in the CDR3. Germline CDR1 is LNHDA and CDR2 is SQIVND (reference sequence). V lost 3 bases, J lost 0 bases, and 6 bases lay in between. The CDR3 region is CASSIQSSGNTIYF. Here the CDR3 DNA reads TGTGCCAGTAGTATCCAAAGCTCTGGAAACACCATATATTTT.

The chain carries TRBV10-3 and TRBJ2-7; D possibly matches TRBD1 or TRBD2 (5 bases each). Germline CDR1 reads ENHRY; CDR2 reads SYGVKD. Trimming removed 5 bases from V and 9 bases from J, with 17 bases in between. The CDR3 is made up of 13 amino acids. CDR3 sequence: CAISPRDDLGQYF. In DNA, the CDR3 is TGTGCCATCAGTCCCCGGGACGACCTGGGGCAGTACTTC.

The V and J genes are TRBV7-9 and TRBJ1-2, with D unclear. The CDR3 spans 12 residues. CDR1 is SEHNR and CDR2 is FQNEAQ in the germline V gene (reference sequence). The V end was cut by 1 base, the J end by 8 bases, with 8 bases between. The CDR3 loop reads CASSLEARGYTF. DNA for the CDR3: TGTGCCAGCAGCTTAGAGGCGAGAGGCTACACCTTC.

The V gene is TRBV25-1, the J gene TRBJ1-2, with TRBD1 matching 7 bases. The CDR3 runs to 13 residues. CDR1 and CDR2 from the germline V gene are MGHDK and SYGVNS. Unmatched junction bases numbered 4, after V lost 2 bases and J lost 7 bases. The CDR3 DNA reads TGTGCCAGCAGTGAAAGGGGGCCCGGTGGCTACACCTTC. Protein sequence: CASSERGPGGYTF.

This clonotype was observed a handful of times. The rearrangement joins TRBV19 to TRBJ1-5, with D uncertain. The CDR3 is 14 amino acids. The V end was cut by 7 bases, the J end by 0 bases, with 10 bases between. Germline loops: CDR1 LNHDA, CDR2 SQIVND (reference sequence). CDR3 in amino acids: CASTPEGSNQPQHF. Here the CDR3 DNA reads TGTGCCAGTACCCCCGAGGGTAGCAATCAGCCCCAGCATTTT.

The sample holds a few counts of this clonotype. This chain joins TRBV20-1 and TRBJ2-3; no reliable D call. The CDR3 covers 14 residues. The germline V gene encodes CDR1 DFQATT and CDR2 SNEGSKA (reference sequence). V was cut by 0 bases and J by 2 bases, with 9 bases left in between. CDR3 sequence reads: CSARDRWATDTQYF. The CDR3 nucleotides read TGCAGTGCTAGAGATCGGTGGGCCACAGATACGCAGTATTTT.

The rearrangement joins TRBV11-2 to TRBJ2-6; the D is unclear. Germline lookup yields CDR1 SGHAT and CDR2 FQNNGV. The CDR3 totals 15 residues. Trimming stripped 5 bases from V and 0 bases from J, with 8 bases between. The chain's CDR3 is CASSHPYSGANVLTF. CDR3 sequence (DNA): TGTGCCAGCAGCCACCCTTACTCTGGGGCCAACGTCCTGACTTTC.

J is TRBJ1-6 and V is TRBV6-2 or TRBV6-3, with D perhaps matching TRBD1 (5 bases). Germline V lookup: CDR1 MNHEY, CDR2 SVGEGT. The V end lost 7 bases, the J end lost 8 bases, and 21 bases lay between the germline ends. CDR3 length: 16 residues. The CDR3 nucleotides are TGTGCCAGCACTCCCCGGGACCGAACCCTAGATTCACCCCTCCACTTT. Its translation: CASTPRDRTLDSPLHF.

V is TRBV6-1 and J is TRBJ1-2; D is ambiguous. This CDR3 has 13 residues. Looked up from germline, CDR1 is MNHNS and CDR2 is SASEGT. The V and J ends lost 5 bases and 4 bases respectively, with 11 bases between them. The CDR3 DNA reads as TGTGCCAGCAGTCCCCAAGGGCGCTATGGCTACACCTTC. This gives the protein CASSPQGRYGYTF.

The gene calls are TRBV4-2 and TRBJ2-7, with 7 bases aligning to TRBD2. Trimming took 3 bases from V and 0 from J; bases not matched to a gene: 5. CDR3 length: 15 residues. Germline CDR1 LGHNA, CDR2 YNFKEQ. For the CDR3, the DNA is TGTGCCAGCAGCCAGTCTAGCGGAAGCTCCTACGAGCAGTACTTC. It specifies CASSQSSGSSYEQYF.

This chain uses TRBV6-1 with TRBJ1-2, with 7 nucleotides matching TRBD1. The germline V gene has CDR1 MNHNS and CDR2 SASEGT. The V gene end was trimmed by 4 bases and the J gene end by 4 bases; junction bases not matched to a gene: 0. CDR3 length equals 12 residues. This CDR3 is CASSGQGYGYTF. CDR3 sequence (DNA): TGTGCCAGCAGTGGACAGGGCTATGGCTACACCTTC.

The chain employs TRBV2 and TRBJ2-7; D may be TRBD2 (6 bases). The CDR3 is made up of 13 amino acids. The ends were cut back, 8 bases at V and 2 bases at J, with 13 bases in the middle. Germline CDR1 reads SNHLY; CDR2 reads FYNNEI. The CDR3 coding sequence is TGTGCCAGCTCCCGGGACTTCCCCTACGAGCAGTACTTC. Its protein is CASSRDFPYEQYF.

CDR3 loop: CASSAQGGYGYTF. In DNA, the CDR3 is TGTGCCAGCAGTGCGCAGGGGGGATATGGCTACACCTTC. The chain employs TRBV6-1 and TRBJ1-2, with 7 bases that match TRBD1. This CDR3 has 13 amino acids. Germline loops: CDR1 MNHNS, CDR2 SASEGT. The junction had 4 bases not matched to a gene; V was cut back by 4 bases and J by 5 bases.